Presented here are 15 T cell receptor beta chains from one specimen sequenced in a study of T cells after yellow fever vaccination. TCRdb ran MiXCR on the 5' RACE reads and lists one entry per CDR3 protein. The table lists about 320,000 distinct CDR3 sequences, around 10% of them singletons. This specimen consisted of CD4+ T cells sorted from PBMCs, obtained 45 days after the yellow fever booster vaccination. The receptors stem from a man between 18 and 35 years old who received the YFV17D yellow fever vaccine.

V and J are TRBV7-2 and TRBJ1-3; D gene uncertain. Trimming left V 1 base short and J 7 bases short, with 11 bases between. Germline-derived CDR1 and CDR2 are SGHTA and FQGNSA. There are 14 residues in the CDR3. CDR3 coding DNA: TGTGCCAGCAGCTTAGTTCATGGAATCAACACCATATATTTT. Translation: CASSLVHGINTIYF.

This clonotype has a count of ten or more. The rearrangement joins TRBV7-2 to TRBJ2-7, with D maybe TRBD1 (5 bases). Germline V gives CDR1 SGHTA, CDR2 FQGNSA. The CDR3 length is 13 residues. V was shortened by 7 bases and J by 2 bases, with 12 bases between the two germline ends. Written as DNA, the CDR3 is TGTGCCAGCACCAGGGCAGGCGCCTACGAGCAGTACTTC. Translation gives CASTRAGAYEQYF. Drawing the rest from reference TRBV7-2 and TRBJ2-7, the complete variable domain is GAGVSQSPSNKVTEKGKDVELRCDPISGHTALYWYRQSLGQGLEFLIYFQGNSAPDKSGLPSDRFSAERTGGSVSTLTIQRTQQEDSAVYLCASTRAGAYEQYFGPGTRLTVT.

This clonotype was found a few times. CDR3 region: CASSIRGQGSGELFF. The CDR3, as DNA: TGTGCCAGTAGTATCCGCGGACAGGGGTCCGGGGAGCTGTTTTTT. The rearrangement joins TRBV19 to TRBJ2-2, with TRBD1 matching 9 bases. The CDR3 length is 15 residues. Trimming at V came to 3 bases and at J to 6 bases, leaving 5 bases not matched to a gene. Germline V lookup: CDR1 LNHDA, CDR2 SQIVND (reference sequence).

This chain connects TRBV6-6 to TRBJ2-2; no definite D call. CDR1 is MNHNY and CDR2 is SVGAGI in the germline V gene (reference sequence). Trimming pared 2 bases from V and 7 bases from J, leaving 5 bases between. CDR3 length: 12 residues. The DNA for the CDR3 is TGTGCCAGCAGTTACGAATTCGGGGAGCTGTTTTTT. This translates into CASSYEFGELFF.

The chain has TRBV19 and TRBJ2-5; D possibly matches TRBD1 or TRBD2 (5 bases each). This CDR3 region has 13 residues. V was clipped by 4 bases and J by 4 bases, with 10 bases between them. Germline assignment: CDR1 LNHDA and CDR2 SQIVND (reference sequence). CDR3 in DNA: TGTGCCAGTAGTAGGGACCAGCGAGAGACCCAGTACTTC. Its protein product is CASSRDQRETQYF.

CDR3 sequence: CSAPSDRINTEAFF. CDR3 bases: TGCAGTGCACCTTCGGACAGAATTAACACTGAAGCTTTCTTT. This chain uses TRBV20-1 with TRBJ1-1, with D possibly TRBD1 on 6 matching bases. The V and J ends lost 6 bases and 2 bases respectively, with 16 bases between them. The germline gives CDR1 DFQATT, CDR2 SNEGSKA (reference sequence). The CDR3 is 14 amino acids.

The chain has TRBV30 and TRBJ2-2; 10 nucleotides agree with TRBD1. Germline trimming cut 5 bases from V and 6 bases from J; bases unmatched to any gene: 9. This CDR3 is 15 amino acids long. CDR1 and CDR2 (germline): GTSNPN, SVGIG (reference sequence). CDR3 region: CAWLGGQGIAGELFF. The CDR3 nucleotides read TGTGCCTGGCTAGGGGGACAGGGGATTGCCGGGGAGCTGTTTTTT.

This clonotype was observed a few times. V and J are TRBV7-3 and TRBJ2-3; D is uncertain. V was trimmed by 4 bases and J by 3 bases, leaving 8 bases between them. CDR3 length equals 13 residues. CDR1 SGHTA and CDR2 FQGTGA come from the germline V gene. The CDR3 sequence: CASSSIGTDTQYF. DNA for the CDR3: TGTGCCAGCAGCTCCATAGGGACAGATACGCAGTATTTT.

The V and J genes are TRBV20-1 and TRBJ2-5, with a possible D match to TRBD2 (5 bases). Trimming removed 6 bases from V and 5 bases from J, with 16 bases in between. The CDR3 runs 13 residues. Germline V gene sequence: CDR1 DFQATT, CDR2 SNEGSKA (reference sequence). CDR3 in amino acids: CSALRVAGETQYF. The CDR3 region has the DNA TGCAGTGCGTTACGGGTCGCGGGCGAGACCCAGTACTTC.

This clonotype was detected ten times or more. The chain employs TRBV29-1 and TRBJ2-5; 9 bases agree with TRBD2. This CDR3 contains 12 residues. V shed 4 bases, J shed 6 bases, and the junction held 3 bases outside the gene matches. The germline gives CDR1 SQVTM, CDR2 ANQGSEA. The CDR3 nucleotides are TGCAGCGTTGCAAGCGGGGGGAAGACCCAGTACTTC. It is translated as CSVASGGKTQYF.

The chain has TRBV7-2 and TRBJ1-3; D is uncertain. The V gene lost 3 bases and the J gene lost 0 bases, with 6 bases spanning the gap. The CDR3 extends over 14 amino acids. CDR1 and CDR2 from the germline V gene are SGHTA and FQGNSA. This CDR3 is CASSFRNSGNTIYF. The CDR3 nucleotides read TGTGCCAGCAGCTTTAGGAACTCTGGAAACACCATATATTTT.

This clonotype was observed a few times. J is TRBJ1-2 and V is TRBV5-5; D unclear. The CDR3 is 15 residues long. Trimming shortened V by 0 bases and J by 0 bases, and 9 bases separated the two germline ends. From germline, CDR1 is SGHKS and CDR2 YYEKEE (reference sequence). The CDR3: CASSLGGSPNYGYTF. CDR3 nucleotide sequence: TGTGCCAGCAGCTTGGGGGGAAGTCCTAACTATGGCTACACCTTC.

A few counts support this clonotype. The chain couples TRBV9 to TRBJ2-2, with 12 bases fitting TRBD2. Germline loops: CDR1 SGDLS, CDR2 YYNGEE. Trimming at V came to 5 bases and at J to 5 bases, leaving 13 bases not matched to a gene. The CDR3 length is 18 residues. CDR3 sequence: CASSATASGGAVTGELFF. The CDR3 coding sequence is TGTGCCAGCAGTGCCACAGCTAGCGGGGGGGCCGTGACCGGGGAGCTGTTTTTT.

This chain joins TRBV20-1 and TRBJ2-1, with 11 bases that match TRBD2. The V gene's germline CDR1 is DFQATT and CDR2 SNEGSKA (reference sequence). The CDR3 sequence is 15 residues long. Losses at the gene ends were 3 bases for V and 6 bases for J; bases not matched to a gene: 7. This CDR3 is CSASSLAGGGNEQFF. CDR3 nucleotides: TGCAGTGCTAGCTCCCTAGCGGGGGGCGGCAATGAGCAGTTCTTC.

This clonotype has just a few counts. The chain joins TRBV7-9 to TRBJ2-5, with D possibly TRBD2 on 5 matching bases. CDR1 is SEHNR, CDR2 FQNEAQ, per germline (reference sequence). This CDR3 contains 12 residues. V was trimmed by 2 bases and J by 10 bases, leaving 11 bases between them. The CDR3, as DNA: TGTGCCAGCAGCTTAAGTGGAGGCAACCAGTACTTC. Amino acid sequence: CASSLSGGNQYF.